This T cell receptor beta chain emerged from a study of neurological immune-mediated disorders. Study observations and caveats: None of the CDR3 amino acid sequences of expanded clones were shared across subjects, and this suggested private repertoires in all groups. Patients with HTLV-1-associated myelopathy had the highest level of TCR clonal expansion, whereas patients with multiple sclerosis had the lowest level, falling beneath the level found in healthy controls.

At least ten counts were recorded for this clonotype. Its antigen is not identified. This CDR3 comprises 15 residues. Germline V gene lookup returns CDR1 LNHDA and CDR2 SQIVND (reference sequence). V lost 8 bases to trimming and J lost 4 bases, with 17 bases between them. The time point denotes: longitudinal time-point 1 (baseline). Template-switch 5'RACE cDNA synthesis added a 10-nucleotide unique molecular identifier. TCRdb reprocessed the 5' RACE reads with MiXCR, giving one entry per CDR3 protein. The data show about 71,000 distinct CDR3 sequences, around 9.6% seen once. Sequencing was performed on PBMCs. The chain combines TRBV19 with TRBJ2-2; D may be TRBD1 or TRBD2 (5 bases each). This clonotype was obtained from a man younger than 40 in good health. CDR3 DNA: TGTGCCAGTGGTAAATTCGGGGCGACCACCGGGGAGCTGTTTTTT. Protein sequence: CASGKFGATTGELFF.